These 8 T cell receptor beta chains were all obtained from the same sample, sequenced in a study of beta chain features in type 1 diabetes. Expressed TCRB transcripts were sequenced, since all the RNA that had been isolated was reverse transcribed. Assay: immunoSEQ multiplex PCR; the TCRdb copy retains only in-frame clones and omits some. Among some 44,000 clones listed, roughly 45% were seen once. Material for sequencing was stem cell memory CD4+ T cells from blood. These receptors were obtained from a woman in her 30s in good health.

This clone was seen only a few times. This chain joins TRBV28 and TRBJ2-7; no definite D call. Trimming pared 6 bases from V and 6 bases from J, leaving 9 bases between. The CDR3 totals 11 residues. Germline V CDR1 and CDR2: MDHEN, SYDVKM. The CDR3 DNA reads TGTGCCAGCAGCCTTAAATCCGAGCAGTACTTC. Encoded protein: CASSLKSEQYF. The whole variable domain, filled in from reference TRBV28 and TRBJ2-7, reads DVKVTQSSRYLVKRTGEKVFLECVQDMDHENMFWYRQDPGLGLRLIYFSYDVKMKEKGDIPEGYSVSREKKERFSLILESASTNQTSMYLCASSLKSEQYFGPGTRLTVT.

The chain couples TRBV12-5 to TRBJ2-2; 8 bases align to TRBD2. The CDR3 extends over 15 amino acids. V gave up 2 bases and J gave up 5 bases; unmatched junction bases: 4. Germline-derived CDR1 and CDR2 are LGHNT and FRNRAP. The CDR3 DNA is TGTGCTAGTGGTTTGTTTCGCGGGGGGACCGGGGAGCTGTTTTTT. It specifies CASGLFRGGTGELFF.

This clone was recorded a few times. This sequence joins TRBV5-1 and TRBJ2-1; TRBD2 matches 8 bases. This CDR3 is built from 14 residues. With V trimmed by 4 bases and J by 7 bases, 7 bases remained unmatched. Germline CDR1 and CDR2: SGHRS and YFSETQ. CDR3 sequence: CASSEGLANNEQFF. DNA of the CDR3: TGCGCCAGCAGCGAAGGACTAGCTAATAATGAGCAGTTCTTC.

The chain has TRBV5-4 and TRBJ2-4; 10 bases fit TRBD2. This CDR3 is 17 amino acids long. CDR1 is SGHNT and CDR2 is YYREEE in the germline V gene (reference sequence). With 0 bases clipped from V and 7 bases from J, the junction kept 10 bases outside the gene matches. This CDR3 is CASSLAGSSGRTNIQYF. The CDR3 coding sequence is TGTGCCAGCAGCTTGGCCGGGTCTAGCGGGAGAACGAACATTCAGTACTTC.

V usage is TRBV7-9 and J usage is TRBJ2-5; 11 bases are shared with TRBD2. The ends lost 7 bases at V and 4 bases at J; junction bases unmatched: 5. The germline V gene encodes CDR1 SEHNR and CDR2 FQNEAQ (reference sequence). The CDR3 runs 14 residues. This CDR3 reads CASTTSGSAETQYF. The CDR3 DNA is TGTGCCAGCACCACTAGCGGGAGCGCAGAGACCCAGTACTTC.

The chain has TRBV9 and TRBJ2-1; 10 bases align to TRBD1. The V gene's germline CDR1 is SGDLS and CDR2 YYNGEE. This CDR3 is built from 16 residues. After removal of 2 bases from V and 2 bases from J, the junction contained 4 bases not matched to a gene. CDR3 sequence reads: CASSVAGTGAYNEQFF. Written as DNA, the CDR3 is TGTGCCAGCAGCGTTGCCGGGACAGGGGCCTACAATGAGCAGTTCTTC.

This clone was counted only a few times. The genes are TRBV7-3 and TRBJ2-1; D unresolved. Germline values: CDR1 SGHTA, CDR2 FQGTGA. The CDR3 length is 15 residues. Trimming took off 2 bases at V and 0 bases at J, with 8 bases between the two ends. The chain's CDR3 is CASSLRVNSYNEQFF. Written as DNA, the CDR3 is TGTGCCAGCAGCTTACGGGTAAACTCCTACAATGAGCAGTTCTTC.

This clone was counted between two and nine times. The V call is TRBV7-2, the J call TRBJ2-1; no firm D call. Germline values: CDR1 SGHTA, CDR2 FQGNSA. CDR3 size: 15 residues. V was cut by 1 base and J by 0 bases, with 7 bases left in between. The CDR3 is CASSLDASSYNEQFF. DNA of the CDR3: TGTGCCAGCAGCTTAGACGCGAGCTCCTACAATGAGCAGTTCTTC.